Shown below are 7 T cell receptor beta chains from a single sample sequenced in a study of technical replicates of blood from a handful of donors. The table came from immunoSEQ multiplex PCR; TCRdb's copy has only in-frame clones and leaves some out. Counted here are more than 90,000 clones, around 96% occurring once; the ten biggest clones make up around 0.35%. Material: T cells isolated from PBMCs. The receptors here all came from a human donor in good health.

The chain is built from TRBV9 and TRBJ1-3, with D uncertain. This CDR3 has 17 residues. V lost 5 bases and J 0 bases, leaving 18 bases between the germline ends. Germline assignment: CDR1 SGDLS and CDR2 YYNGEE. CDR3 loop: CASSGPWEGFSGNTIYF. The DNA for the CDR3 is TGTGCCAGCAGTGGCCCCTGGGAGGGATTCTCTGGAAACACCATATATTTT.

Only one count was recorded for this clone. V usage is TRBV6-1 and J usage is TRBJ1-2; the D is unclear. V was cut by 2 bases and J by 5 bases, with 9 bases left in between. Germline V lookup: CDR1 MNHNS, CDR2 SASEGT. This CDR3 is 13 amino acids long. The CDR3 loop reads CASSETEGYGYTF. CDR3 nucleotides: TGTGCCAGCAGTGAAACAGAAGGATATGGCTACACCTTC.

The V call is TRBV2, the J call TRBJ2-6; 13 nucleotides align to TRBD2. The V gene end was trimmed by 6 bases and the J gene end by 4 bases; junction bases not matched to a gene: 9. From germline, CDR1 is SNHLY and CDR2 FYNNEI. The CDR3 length is 18 residues. DNA of the CDR3: TGTGCCAGCAGACCCGGACTAGCGGGAGTCAGGGGGGCCAACGTCCTGACTTTC. Amino acid sequence: CASRPGLAGVRGANVLTF.

The chain carries TRBV5-4 and TRBJ2-3; TRBD2 might be the D (6 bases). This CDR3 comprises 15 residues. Germline values: CDR1 SGHNT, CDR2 YYREEE (reference sequence). V shed 5 bases and J shed 4 bases, with 17 bases lying between them. CDR3: CASRPGLINSDTQYF. The CDR3 bases are TGTGCCAGCAGACCGGGACTCATAAATTCAGATACGCAGTATTTT. The variable domain in full, with the rest retrieved from reference TRBV5-4 and TRBJ2-3, is ETGVTQSPTHLIKTRGQQVTLRCSSQSGHNTVSWYQQALGQGPQFIFQYYREEENGRGNFPPRFSGLQFPNYSSELNVNALELDDSALYLCASRPGLINSDTQYFGPGTRLTVL.

Comments on this clone: At one of its ends the junction is not consistent with the germline gene, which may arise from a read error. This chain links TRBV7-7 with TRBJ2-2; 9 bases agree with TRBD2. This CDR3 spans 19 amino acids. The germline gives CDR1 SSHAT, CDR2 FNYEAQ (reference sequence). The CDR3 bases are TGTGCTAGCAGCCACGCCGCTGGTAGCGGGAGAGGTGGCACCGGGGAGCTGTTTTTT. Protein: CASSHAAGSGRGGTGELFF.

The CDR3 sequence: CASSLGGDRSYEQYF. The CDR3 DNA is TGTGCCAGCAGCTTGGGGGGGGACAGATCCTACGAGCAGTACTTC. The chain carries TRBV5-4 and TRBJ2-7; D possibly corresponds to TRBD1 (7 bases). The germline CDR1 and CDR2 sequences are SGHNT and YYREEE (reference sequence). The CDR3 totals 15 residues. The ends were cut back, 0 bases at V and 1 base at J, with 11 bases in the middle. Full variable domain (missing parts from reference TRBV5-4 and TRBJ2-7): ETGVTQSPTHLIKTRGQQVTLRCSSQSGHNTVSWYQQALGQGPQFIFQYYREEENGRGNFPPRFSGLQFPNYSSELNVNALELDDSALYLCASSLGGDRSYEQYFGPGTRLTVT.

J is TRBJ2-7 and V is TRBV4-3; 9 bases align to TRBD1. The ends lost 5 bases at V and 4 bases at J; junction bases unmatched: 9. The CDR3 loop spans 15 amino acids. Germline CDR1 and CDR2: LGHNA and YSLEER. The CDR3 loop is CASSRRTGGEYEQYF. In DNA, the CDR3 is TGCGCCAGCAGCAGAAGAACAGGGGGCGAATACGAGCAGTACTTC.